The text below deals with one T cell receptor beta chain. Extraction and reverse transcription of RNA yielded cDNA as the sequencing template. Data came from immunoSEQ multiplex PCR; TCRdb stores just in-frame clones and leaves some out. In the table there are around 100,000 clones, about 60% of which are singletons. The record originates from a study of CD8+ T cells in alopecia areata. Germline assignment: CDR1 LGHNA and CDR2 YSLEER. The V gene end was trimmed by 2 bases and the J gene end by 4 bases; junction bases not matched to a gene: 11. This CDR3 comprises 18 residues. The TCR comes from a human donor in good health. The V and J genes are TRBV4-3 and TRBJ1-6; 7 bases agree with TRBD1. Sequences were obtained from CD4+ T cells sorted from blood. The CDR3 sequence: CASSQSAAGGSYNSPLHF. The CDR3, as DNA: TGCGCCAGCAGCCAATCCGCGGCAGGGGGGAGTTATAATTCACCCCTCCACTTT.